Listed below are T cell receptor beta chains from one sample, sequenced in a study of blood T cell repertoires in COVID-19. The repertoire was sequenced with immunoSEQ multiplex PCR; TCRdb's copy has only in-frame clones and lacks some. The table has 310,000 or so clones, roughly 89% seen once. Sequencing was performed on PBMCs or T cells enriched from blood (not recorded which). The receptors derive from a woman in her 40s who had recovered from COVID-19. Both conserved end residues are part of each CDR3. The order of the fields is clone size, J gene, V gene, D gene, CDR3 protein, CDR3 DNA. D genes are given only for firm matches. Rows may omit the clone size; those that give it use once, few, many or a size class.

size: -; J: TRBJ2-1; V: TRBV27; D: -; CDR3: CASSQGRGYYNEQFF; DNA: TGTGCCAGCTCCCAGGGGCGGGGGTACTACAATGAGCAGTTCTTC
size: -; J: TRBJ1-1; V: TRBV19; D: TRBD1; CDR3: CASNRGRNTEAFF; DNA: TGTGCCAGCAACAGGGGGAGGAACACTGAAGCTTTCTTT
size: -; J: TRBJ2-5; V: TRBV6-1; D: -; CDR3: CASMGAGGQETQYF; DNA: TGTGCCAGCATGGGGGCCGGTGGTCAAGAGACCCAGTACTTC
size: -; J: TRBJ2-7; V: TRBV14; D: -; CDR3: CASSQASEQYF; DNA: TGTGCCAGCAGCCAAGCGTCCGAGCAGTACTTC
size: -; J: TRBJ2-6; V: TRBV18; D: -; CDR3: CASSFQVSSGANVLTF; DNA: TGTGCCAGCTCATTCCAGGTTAGCTCTGGGGCCAACGTCCTGACTTTC
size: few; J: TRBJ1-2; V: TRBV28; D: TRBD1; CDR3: CAIPGQAPNYGYTF; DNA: TGTGCCATCCCGGGACAGGCTCCTAACTATGGCTACACCTTC
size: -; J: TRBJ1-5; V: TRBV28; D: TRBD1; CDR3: CASTLDRDFTSNQPQHF; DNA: TGTGCCAGCACCTTGGACAGGGATTTTACTAGCAATCAGCCCCAGCATTTT
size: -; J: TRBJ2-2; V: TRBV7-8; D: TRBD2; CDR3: CASSLALAGGRSLRELFF; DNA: TGTGCCAGCAGCTTAGCCCTAGCGGGAGGGCGGTCGTTGAGGGAGCTGTTTTTT
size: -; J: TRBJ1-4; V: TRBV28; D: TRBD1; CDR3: CASSPLGTGREKLFF; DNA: TGTGCCAGCAGCCCTCTCGGGACAGGGAGAGAAAAACTGTTTTTT
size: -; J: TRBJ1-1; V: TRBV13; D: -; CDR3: CASSRDRGTRTEAFF; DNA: TGTGCCAGCAGCCGAGATAGGGGGACACGGACTGAAGCTTTCTTT
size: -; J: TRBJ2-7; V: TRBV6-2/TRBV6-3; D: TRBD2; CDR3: CASSPTSGRPEQYF; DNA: TGTGCCAGCAGCCCTACTAGCGGGAGACCCGAGCAGTACTTC
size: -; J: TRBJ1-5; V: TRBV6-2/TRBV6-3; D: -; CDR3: CASSPQWRGGINQPQHF; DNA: TGTGCCAGCAGCCCTCAATGGCGGGGGGGAATTAATCAGCCCCAGCATTTT
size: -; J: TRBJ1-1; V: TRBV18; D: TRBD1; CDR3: CASSPPGQGVNTEAFF; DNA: TGTGCCAGCTCACCACCTGGACAGGGAGTGAACACTGAAGCTTTCTTT
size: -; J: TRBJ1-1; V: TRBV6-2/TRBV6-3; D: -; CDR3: CASSDSRQGPFF; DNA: TGTGCCAGCAGCGACAGCCGGCAGGGGCCTTTCTTT
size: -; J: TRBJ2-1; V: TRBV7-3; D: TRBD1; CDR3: CASSSTGQGGQFF; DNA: TGTGCCAGCAGCTCAACCGGACAGGGAGGGCAGTTCTTC
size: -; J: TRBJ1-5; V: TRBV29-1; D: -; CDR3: CSVGRASNQPQHF; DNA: TGCAGCGTTGGCAGGGCAAGCAATCAGCCCCAGCATTTT
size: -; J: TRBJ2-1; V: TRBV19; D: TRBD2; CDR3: CASSISPQRGEQFF; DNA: TGTGCCAGTAGTATTAGCCCCCAGCGGGGTGAGCAGTTCTTC
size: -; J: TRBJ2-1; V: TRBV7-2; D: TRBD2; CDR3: CASSLVGAGGLNEQFF; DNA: TGTGCCAGCAGCTTAGTAGGTGCGGGAGGACTCAATGAGCAGTTCTTC
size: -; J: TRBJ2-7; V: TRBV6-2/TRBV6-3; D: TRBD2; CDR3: CASSSGTSGSYEQYF; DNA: TGTGCCAGCAGTTCGGGGACTAGCGGTTCCTACGAGCAGTACTTC
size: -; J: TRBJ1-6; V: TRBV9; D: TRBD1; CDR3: CASSVDAGGNSPLHF; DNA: TGTGCCAGCAGCGTAGATGCAGGGGGAAATTCACCCCTCCACTTT
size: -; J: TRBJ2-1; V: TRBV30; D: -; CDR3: CAWSLPPTGLRDEQFF; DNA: TGTGCCTGGAGTCTCCCCCCGACAGGCCTCAGGGATGAGCAGTTCTTC
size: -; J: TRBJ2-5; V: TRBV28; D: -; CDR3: CASSLQGGETQYF; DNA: TGTGCCAGCAGTTTACAGGGTGGAGAGACCCAGTACTTC
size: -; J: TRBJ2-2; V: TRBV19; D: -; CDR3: CASSIREQAPGELFF; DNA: TGTGCCAGTAGTATTAGGGAACAGGCCCCCGGGGAGCTGTTTTTT
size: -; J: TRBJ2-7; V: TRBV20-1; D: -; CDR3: CSAGQSYEQYF; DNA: TGCAGTGCCGGACAGTCTTACGAGCAGTACTTC
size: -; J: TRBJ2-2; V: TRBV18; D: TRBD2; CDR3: CASSPGLADIRGELFF; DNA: TGTGCCAGCTCACCGGGACTAGCGGATATAAGAGGGGAGCTGTTTTTT
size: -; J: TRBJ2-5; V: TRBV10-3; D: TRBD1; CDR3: CAISEGQGAETQYF; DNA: TGTGCCATCAGTGAGGGACAGGGAGCGGAGACCCAGTACTTC
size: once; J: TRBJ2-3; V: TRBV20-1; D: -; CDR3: CSARATDTQYF; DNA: TGCAGTGCTAGAGCTACAGATACGCAGTATTTT
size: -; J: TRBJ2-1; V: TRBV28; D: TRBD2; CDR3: CASRRTSGPYNEQFF; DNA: TGTGCCAGCAGGCGTACTAGCGGGCCCTACAATGAGCAGTTCTTC
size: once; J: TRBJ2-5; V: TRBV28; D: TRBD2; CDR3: CASSLGLAGGQETQYF; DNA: TGTGCCAGCAGTTTAGGACTAGCGGGAGGGCAAGAGACCCAGTACTTC
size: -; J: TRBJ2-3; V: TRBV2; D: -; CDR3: CASRGGLDRPRTQYF; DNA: TGTGCCAGCAGGGGGGGGTTGGACAGACCGAGGACGCAGTATTTT
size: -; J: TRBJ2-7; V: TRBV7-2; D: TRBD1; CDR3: CASSFGDRGYEQYF; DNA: TGTGCCAGCAGCTTCGGAGACAGGGGCTACGAGCAGTACTTC
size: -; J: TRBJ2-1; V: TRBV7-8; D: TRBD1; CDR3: CASSSDRDSYNEQFF; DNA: TGTGCCAGCAGCTCCGACAGGGATTCCTACAATGAGCAGTTCTTC
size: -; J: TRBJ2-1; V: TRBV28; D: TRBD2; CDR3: CASSGGTSGRWMWQFF; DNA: TGTGCCAGCAGTGGCGGGACTAGCGGGAGGTGGATGTGGCAGTTCTTC
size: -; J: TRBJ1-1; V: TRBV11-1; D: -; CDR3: CASSLRGNSKEAFF; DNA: TGTGCCAGCAGCTTAAGGGGGAACTCAAAGGAAGCTTTCTTT
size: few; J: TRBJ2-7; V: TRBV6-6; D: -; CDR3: CASSSRTSEQYF; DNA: TGTGCCAGCAGCTCCCGGACTTCCGAGCAGTACTTC
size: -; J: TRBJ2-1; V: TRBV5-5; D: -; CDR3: CASSLAAGPGNEQFF; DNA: TGTGCCAGCAGCTTGGCTGCGGGACCTGGGAATGAGCAGTTCTTC
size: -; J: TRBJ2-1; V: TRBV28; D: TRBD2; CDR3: CASSLLAGRNEQFF; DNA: TGTGCCAGCAGTTTACTAGCGGGAAGGAATGAGCAGTTCTTC
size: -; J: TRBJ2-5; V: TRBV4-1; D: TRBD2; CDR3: CASSSWAGVETQYF; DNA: TGCGCCAGCAGCTCCTGGGCGGGAGTGGAGACCCAGTACTTC
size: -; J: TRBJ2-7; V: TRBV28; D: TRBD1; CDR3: CASRRSRQGSYEQYF; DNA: TGTGCCAGCAGGAGAAGCAGACAGGGGTCCTACGAGCAGTACTTC
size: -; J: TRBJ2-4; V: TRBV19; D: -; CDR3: CASSIDSLDSKNIQYF; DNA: TGTGCCAGTAGTATAGATAGTTTGGACTCTAAAAACATTCAGTACTTC
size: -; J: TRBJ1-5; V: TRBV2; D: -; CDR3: CASSINYSNQPQHF; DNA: TGTGCCAGCAGTATAAATTATAGCAATCAGCCCCAGCATTTT
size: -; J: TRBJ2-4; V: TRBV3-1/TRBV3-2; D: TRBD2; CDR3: CASSQGLAGAKNIQYF; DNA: TGTGCCAGCAGCCAAGGCCTAGCGGGAGCCAAAAACATTCAGTACTTC
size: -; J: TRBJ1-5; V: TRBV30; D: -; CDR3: CAWSVRLVSQPQHF; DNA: TGTGCCTGGAGTGTACGACTAGTCAGTCAGCCCCAGCATTTT
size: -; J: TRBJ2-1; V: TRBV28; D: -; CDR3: CASSFVGDYNEQFF; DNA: TGTGCCAGCAGTTTCGTCGGGGATTACAATGAGCAGTTCTTC
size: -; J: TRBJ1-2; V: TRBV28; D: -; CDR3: CASSLNSLVQGGYTF; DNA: TGTGCCAGCAGTTTAAATTCCCTCGTCCAGGGGGGCTACACCTTC
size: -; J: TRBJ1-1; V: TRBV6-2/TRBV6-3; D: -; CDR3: CASSPYGTEAFF; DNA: TGTGCCAGCAGCCCATACGGCACTGAAGCTTTCTTT
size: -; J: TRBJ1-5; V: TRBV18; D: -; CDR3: CASSPFFGDQPQHF; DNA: TGTGCCAGCTCACCTTTTTTCGGAGATCAGCCCCAGCATTTT
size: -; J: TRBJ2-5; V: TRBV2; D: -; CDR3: CASSDGSLRGGTQYF; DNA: TGTGCCAGCAGTGACGGGAGCCTCCGGGGTGGGACCCAGTACTTC
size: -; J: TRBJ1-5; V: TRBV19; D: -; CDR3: CASSIDQGFNQPQHF; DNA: TGTGCCAGTAGTATAGACCAGGGTTTCAATCAGCCCCAGCATTTT
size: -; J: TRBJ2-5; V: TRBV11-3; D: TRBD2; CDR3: CASSKGTSGSETQYF; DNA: TGTGCCAGCAGCAAAGGGACTAGCGGGAGTGAGACCCAGTACTTC
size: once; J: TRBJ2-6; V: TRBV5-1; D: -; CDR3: CASTTQGSSGANVLTF; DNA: TGCGCCAGCACAACGCAGGGAAGCAGTGGGGCCAACGTCCTGACTTTC
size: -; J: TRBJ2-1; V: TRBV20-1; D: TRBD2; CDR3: CSASNPSGRAYNEQFF; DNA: TGCAGTGCTAGTAACCCTAGCGGGAGGGCCTACAATGAGCAGTTCTTC